This T cell receptor beta chain is from a study of CD8 T cells in ankylosing spondylitis. Study results and limitations: Clones tied to disease were said to be significantly enriched in matched ankylosing spondylitis synovial fluid.

As the method for making TCR beta libraries, quantitative 5'-RACE with molecular barcodes was used. In TCRdb, the 5' RACE reads were re-called with MiXCR into one record per CDR3 protein. Among 250,000 to 300,000 distinct CDR3 sequences listed, 20% were seen once. The CDR3 length is 15 residues. The V and J ends lost 3 bases and 1 base, in that order; junction bases with no gene match: 6. Germline loops: CDR1 DFQATT, CDR2 SNEGSKA (reference sequence). Note on this clonotype: What it binds is not known.

This chain links TRBV20-1 with TRBJ1-5, with 7 bases identical to TRBD1. The sample was blood, either unsorted or a sorted T cell fraction (not recorded which). This clonotype originated in a male donor with ankylosing spondylitis or in good health (not recorded which). CDR3 nucleotides: TGCAGTGCTAGGGGGACAGTAAAGAGCAATCAGCCCCAGCATTTT. It is translated as CSARGTVKSNQPQHF.